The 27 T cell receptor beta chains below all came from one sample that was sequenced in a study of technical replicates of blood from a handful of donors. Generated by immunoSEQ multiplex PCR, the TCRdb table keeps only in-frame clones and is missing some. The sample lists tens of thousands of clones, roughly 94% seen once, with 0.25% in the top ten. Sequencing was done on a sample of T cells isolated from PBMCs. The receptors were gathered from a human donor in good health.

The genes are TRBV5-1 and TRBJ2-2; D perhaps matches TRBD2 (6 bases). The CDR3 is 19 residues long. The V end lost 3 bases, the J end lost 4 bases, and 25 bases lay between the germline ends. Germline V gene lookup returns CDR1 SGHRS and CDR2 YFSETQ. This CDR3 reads CASSWRGGMLFGGTGELFF. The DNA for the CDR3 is TGCGCCAGCAGCTGGAGGGGCGGGATGCTTTTCGGGGGCACCGGGGAGCTGTTTTTT.

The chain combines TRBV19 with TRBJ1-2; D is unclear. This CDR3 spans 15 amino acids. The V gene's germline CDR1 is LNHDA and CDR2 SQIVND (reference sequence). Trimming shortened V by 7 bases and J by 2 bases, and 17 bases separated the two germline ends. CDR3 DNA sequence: TGTGCCAGTATGGGCACATCCCTTAAGAACTATGGCTACACCTTC. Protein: CASMGTSLKNYGYTF.

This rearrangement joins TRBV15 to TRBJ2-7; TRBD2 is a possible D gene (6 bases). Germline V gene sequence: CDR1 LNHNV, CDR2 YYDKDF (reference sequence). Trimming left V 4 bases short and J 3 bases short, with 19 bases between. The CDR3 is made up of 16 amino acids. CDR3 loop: CATSKDLRDWGYEQYF. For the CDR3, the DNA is TGTGCCACCAGCAAGGATTTAAGGGACTGGGGCTACGAGCAGTACTTC.

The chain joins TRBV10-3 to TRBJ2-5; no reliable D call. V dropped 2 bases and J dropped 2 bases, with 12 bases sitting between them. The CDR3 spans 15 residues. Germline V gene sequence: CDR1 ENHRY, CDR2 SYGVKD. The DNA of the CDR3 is TGTGCCATCAGTGAGCCCACAGTGGGTCAAGAGACCCAGTACTTC. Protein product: CAISEPTVGQETQYF.

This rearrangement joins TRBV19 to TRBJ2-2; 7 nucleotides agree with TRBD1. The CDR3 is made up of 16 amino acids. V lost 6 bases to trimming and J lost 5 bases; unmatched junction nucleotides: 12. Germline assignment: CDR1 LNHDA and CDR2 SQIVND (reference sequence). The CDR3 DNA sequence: TGTGCCAGTAGAATTTTGACAGGGCGAGGAACCGGGGAGCTGTTTTTT. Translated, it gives CASRILTGRGTGELFF.

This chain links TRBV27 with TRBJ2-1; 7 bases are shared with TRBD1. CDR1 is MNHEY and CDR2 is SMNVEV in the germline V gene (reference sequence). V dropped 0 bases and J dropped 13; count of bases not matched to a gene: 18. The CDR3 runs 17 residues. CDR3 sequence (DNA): TGTGCCAGCAGTTTATCCACAGTGTTTCTTAACAGGGGCCTACAGTTCTTC. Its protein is CASSLSTVFLNRGLQFF.

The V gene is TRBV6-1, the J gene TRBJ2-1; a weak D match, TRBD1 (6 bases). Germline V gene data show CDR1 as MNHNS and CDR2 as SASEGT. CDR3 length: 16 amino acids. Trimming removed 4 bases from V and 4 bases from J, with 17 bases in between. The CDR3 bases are TGTGCCAGCAGTGGCGGGCGAGGGGGTGGATACAATGAGCAGTTCTTC. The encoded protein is CASSGGRGGGYNEQFF.

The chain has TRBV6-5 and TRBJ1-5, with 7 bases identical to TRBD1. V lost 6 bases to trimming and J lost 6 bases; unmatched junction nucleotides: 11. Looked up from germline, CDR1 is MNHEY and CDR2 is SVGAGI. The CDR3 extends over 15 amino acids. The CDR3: CASSVDRAMTQPQHF. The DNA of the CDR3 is TGTGCCAGCAGCGTCGACAGGGCGATGACTCAGCCCCAGCATTTT.

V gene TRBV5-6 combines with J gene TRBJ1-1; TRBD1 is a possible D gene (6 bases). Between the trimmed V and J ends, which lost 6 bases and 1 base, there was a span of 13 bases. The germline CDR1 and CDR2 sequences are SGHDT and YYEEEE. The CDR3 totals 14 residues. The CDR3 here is CASITGTGNTEAFF. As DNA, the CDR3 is TGTGCCAGCATCACAGGGACGGGGAACACTGAAGCTTTCTTT. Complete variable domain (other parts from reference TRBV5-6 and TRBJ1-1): DAGVTQSPTHLIKTRGQQVTLRCSPKSGHDTVSWYQQALGQGPQFIFQYYEEEERQRGNFPDRFSGHQFPNYSSELNVNALLLGDSALYLCASITGTGNTEAFFGQGTRLTVV.

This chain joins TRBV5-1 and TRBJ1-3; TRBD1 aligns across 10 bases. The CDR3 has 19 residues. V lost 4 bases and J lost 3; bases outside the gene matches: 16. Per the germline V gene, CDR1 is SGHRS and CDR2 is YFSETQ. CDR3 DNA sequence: TGCGCCAGCAGCCGAATGATCGGGACAGGGGCAAAGGGTGGAAACACCATATATTTT. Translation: CASSRMIGTGAKGGNTIYF.

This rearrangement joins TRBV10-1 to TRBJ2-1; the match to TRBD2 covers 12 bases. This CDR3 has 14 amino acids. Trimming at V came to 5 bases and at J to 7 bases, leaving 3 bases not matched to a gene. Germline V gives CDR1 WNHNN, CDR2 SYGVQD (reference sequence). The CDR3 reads CASSPGLAGNEQFF. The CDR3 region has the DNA TGCGCCAGCAGTCCGGGACTAGCGGGTAATGAGCAGTTCTTC.

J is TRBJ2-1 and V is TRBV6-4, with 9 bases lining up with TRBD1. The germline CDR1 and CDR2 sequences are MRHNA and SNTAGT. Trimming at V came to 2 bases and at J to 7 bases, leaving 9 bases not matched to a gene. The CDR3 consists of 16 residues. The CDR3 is CASSDIQGATGNEQFF. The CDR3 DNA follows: TGTGCCAGCAGTGACATACAGGGGGCAACTGGGAATGAGCAGTTCTTC.

Here the CDR3 reads CASSPPGASDTEAFF. DNA of the CDR3: TGTGCCAGCAGCCCTCCAGGGGCCTCGGACACTGAAGCTTTCTTT. The chain is built from TRBV5-4 and TRBJ1-1; a weak D match, TRBD1 (6 bases). This CDR3 is built from 15 residues. Germline assignment: CDR1 SGHNT and CDR2 YYREEE (reference sequence). V was cut by 4 bases and J by 3 bases, with 16 bases left in between. The whole variable domain, remainder taken from reference TRBV5-4 and TRBJ1-1, is ETGVTQSPTHLIKTRGQQVTLRCSSQSGHNTVSWYQQALGQGPQFIFQYYREEENGRGNFPPRFSGLQFPNYSSELNVNALELDDSALYLCASSPPGASDTEAFFGQGTRLTVV.

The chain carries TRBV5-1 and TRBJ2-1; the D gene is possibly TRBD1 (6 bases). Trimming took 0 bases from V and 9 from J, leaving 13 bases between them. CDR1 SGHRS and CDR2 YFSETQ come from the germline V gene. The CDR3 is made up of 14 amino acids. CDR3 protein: CASSLGQVQGEQFF. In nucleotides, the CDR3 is TGCGCCAGCAGCTTGGGACAGGTCCAAGGTGAGCAGTTCTTC.

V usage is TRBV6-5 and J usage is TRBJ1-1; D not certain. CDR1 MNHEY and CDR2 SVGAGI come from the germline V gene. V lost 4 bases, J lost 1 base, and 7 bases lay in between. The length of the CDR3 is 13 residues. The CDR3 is CASSFWQNTEAFF. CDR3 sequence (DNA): TGTGCCAGCAGTTTTTGGCAGAACACTGAAGCTTTCTTT.

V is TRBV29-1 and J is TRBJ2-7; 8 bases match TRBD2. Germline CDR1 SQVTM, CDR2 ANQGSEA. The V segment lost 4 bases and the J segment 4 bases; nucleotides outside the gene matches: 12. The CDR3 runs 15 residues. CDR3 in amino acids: CSVASVTGGTYEQYF. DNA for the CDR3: TGCAGCGTTGCGTCCGTCACGGGAGGGACGTACGAGCAGTACTTC.

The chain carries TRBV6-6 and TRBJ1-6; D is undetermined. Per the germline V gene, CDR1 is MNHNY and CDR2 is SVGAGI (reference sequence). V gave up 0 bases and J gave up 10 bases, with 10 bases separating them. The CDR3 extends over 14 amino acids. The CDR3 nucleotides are TGTGCCAGCAGTTACTCGATTAGGGAGTCACCCCTCCACTTT. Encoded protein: CASSYSIRESPLHF.

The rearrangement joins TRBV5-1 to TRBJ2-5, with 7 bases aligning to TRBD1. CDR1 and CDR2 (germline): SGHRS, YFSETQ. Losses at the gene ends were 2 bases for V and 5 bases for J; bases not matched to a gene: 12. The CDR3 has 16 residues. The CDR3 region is CASSFRARQGSETQYF. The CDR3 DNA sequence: TGCGCCAGCAGCTTCCGAGCCCGACAGGGCAGCGAGACCCAGTACTTC.

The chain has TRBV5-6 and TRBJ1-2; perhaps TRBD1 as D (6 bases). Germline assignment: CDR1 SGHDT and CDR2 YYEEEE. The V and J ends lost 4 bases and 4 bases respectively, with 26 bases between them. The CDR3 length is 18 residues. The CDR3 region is CASSAKVVSGEMLYGYTF. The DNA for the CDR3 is TGTGCCAGCAGCGCAAAAGTGGTGTCAGGGGAGATGCTCTATGGCTACACCTTC.

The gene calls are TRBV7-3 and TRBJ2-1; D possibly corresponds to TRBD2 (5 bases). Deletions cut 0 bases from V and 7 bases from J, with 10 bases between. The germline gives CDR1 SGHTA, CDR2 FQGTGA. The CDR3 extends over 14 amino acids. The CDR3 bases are TGTGCCAGCAGCTTAACCCCGACTACGAATGAGCAGTTCTTC. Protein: CASSLTPTTNEQFF. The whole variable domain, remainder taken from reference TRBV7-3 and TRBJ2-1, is GAGVSQTPSNKVTEKGKYVELRCDPISGHTALYWYRQSLGQGPEFLIYFQGTGAADDSGLPNDRFFAVRPEGSVSTLKIQRTERGDSAVYLCASSLTPTTNEQFFGPGTRLTVL.

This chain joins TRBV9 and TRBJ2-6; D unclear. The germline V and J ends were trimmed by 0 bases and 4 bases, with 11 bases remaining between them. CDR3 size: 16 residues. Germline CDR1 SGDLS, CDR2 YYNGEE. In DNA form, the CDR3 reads TGTGCCAGCAGCGTAGTTCCCCTCCGGGGGGCCAACGTCCTGACTTTC. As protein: CASSVVPLRGANVLTF. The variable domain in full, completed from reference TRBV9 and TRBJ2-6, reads DSGVTQTPKHLITATGQRVTLRCSPRSGDLSVYWYQQSLDQGLQFLIQYYNGEERAKGNILERFSAQQFPDLHSELNLSSLELGDSALYFCASSVVPLRGANVLTFGAGSRLTVL.

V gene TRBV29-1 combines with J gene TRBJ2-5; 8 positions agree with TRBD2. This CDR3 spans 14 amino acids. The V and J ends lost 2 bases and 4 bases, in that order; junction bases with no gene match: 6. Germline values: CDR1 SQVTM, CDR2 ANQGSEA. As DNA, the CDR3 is TGCAGCGTTGAAATTGACGGGAGGGGAGAGACCCAGTACTTC. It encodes CSVEIDGRGETQYF.

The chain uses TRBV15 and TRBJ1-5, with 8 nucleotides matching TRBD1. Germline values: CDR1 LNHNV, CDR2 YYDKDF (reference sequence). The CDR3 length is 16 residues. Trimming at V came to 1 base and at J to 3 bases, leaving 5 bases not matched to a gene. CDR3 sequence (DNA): TGTGCCACCAGCAGAGCTCAGACAGGGGTCAATCAGCCCCAGCATTTT. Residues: CATSRAQTGVNQPQHF.

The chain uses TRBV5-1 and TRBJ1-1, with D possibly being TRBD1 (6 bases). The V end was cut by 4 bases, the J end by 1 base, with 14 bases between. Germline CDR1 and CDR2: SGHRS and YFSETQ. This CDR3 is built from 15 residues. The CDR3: CASSASGVRNTEAFF. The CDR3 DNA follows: TGCGCCAGCAGCGCCTCAGGGGTACGGAACACTGAAGCTTTCTTT.

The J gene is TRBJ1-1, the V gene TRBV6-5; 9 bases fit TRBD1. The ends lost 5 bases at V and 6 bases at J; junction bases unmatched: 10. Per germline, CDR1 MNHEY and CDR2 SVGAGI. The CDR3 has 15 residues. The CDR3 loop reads CASSNQGQGDAEAFF. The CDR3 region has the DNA TGTGCCAGCAGTAACCAGGGACAGGGTGACGCTGAAGCTTTCTTT.

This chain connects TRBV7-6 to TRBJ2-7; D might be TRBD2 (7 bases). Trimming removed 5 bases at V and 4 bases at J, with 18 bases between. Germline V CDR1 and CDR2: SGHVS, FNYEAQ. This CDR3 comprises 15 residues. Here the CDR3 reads CASSPTLQGGYEQYF. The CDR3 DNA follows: TGTGCCAGCAGCCCGACGTTACAGGGAGGGTACGAGCAGTACTTC.

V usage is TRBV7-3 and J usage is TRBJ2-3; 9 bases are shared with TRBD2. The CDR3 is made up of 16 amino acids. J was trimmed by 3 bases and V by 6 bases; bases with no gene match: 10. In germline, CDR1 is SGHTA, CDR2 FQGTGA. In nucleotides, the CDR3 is TGTGCCAGCAGTATTGGGGCTAGCGGGGTAACAGATACGCAGTATTTT. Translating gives CASSIGASGVTDTQYF.